One and the same sample provided the 13 T cell receptor beta chains below, sequenced in a study of identifying expanded T cells in peripheral blood. Produced via immunoSEQ multiplex PCR; TCRdb's table is partial and in-frame only. The table has about 63,000 clones, about four fifths seen once. Sequencing input: blood. Receptor source: a person aged 18 to 69 in good health.

The chain has TRBV18 and TRBJ1-1; no definite D call. Trimming stripped 2 bases from V and 1 base from J, with 5 bases between. The CDR3 consists of 13 residues. Germline lookup yields CDR1 KGHSH and CDR2 LQKENI. The CDR3 DNA is TGTGCCAGCTCACCATTTTCGAACACTGAAGCTTTCTTT. Residues: CASSPFSNTEAFF.

J is TRBJ1-5 and V is TRBV4-1, with unresolved D. V was cut by 0 bases and J by 10 bases, with 16 bases left in between. This CDR3 spans 15 amino acids. Per the germline V gene, CDR1 is MGHRA and CDR2 is YSYEKL. In DNA form, the CDR3 reads TGCGCCAGCAGCCAAGAAGCCGAGGTGATGGGTCCCCAGCATTTT. As protein: CASSQEAEVMGPQHF.

This chain uses TRBV29-1 with TRBJ1-1; 7 nucleotides align to TRBD1. The CDR3 loop spans 11 amino acids. The junction had 1 base not matched to a gene; V was cut back by 5 bases and J by 4 bases. From germline, CDR1 is SQVTM and CDR2 ANQGSEA. DNA for the CDR3: TGCAGCGTTCGGGACAGCACTGAAGCTTTCTTT. This gives the protein CSVRDSTEAFF.

V is TRBV7-2 and J is TRBJ2-3, with 15 bases identical to TRBD2. The CDR3 is 16 amino acids. V dropped 1 base and J dropped 7; count of bases not matched to a gene: 3. Germline CDR1 and CDR2: SGHTA and FQGNSA. This CDR3 reads CASSLGTSGRANTQYF. CDR3 bases: TGTGCCAGCAGCTTAGGGACTAGCGGGAGGGCGAATACGCAGTATTTT.

The CDR3 is CAISRGGNQETQYF. CDR3 sequence (DNA): TGTGCCATCAGTCGGGGTGGGAACCAAGAGACCCAGTACTTC. The chain uses TRBV10-3 and TRBJ2-5, with D perhaps matching TRBD2 (5 bases). The CDR3 runs to 14 residues. The V and J ends lost 5 bases and 0 bases respectively, with 10 bases between them. Germline V lookup: CDR1 ENHRY, CDR2 SYGVKD.

This chain connects TRBV5-1 to TRBJ1-2, with a possible D match to TRBD1 (5 bases). Germline lookup yields CDR1 SGHRS and CDR2 YFSETQ. This CDR3 is 14 amino acids long. Trimming removed 0 bases at V and 4 bases at J, with 10 bases between. The CDR3 loop reads CASSLGQWGYGYTF. CDR3 in DNA: TGCGCCAGCAGCTTGGGACAGTGGGGCTATGGCTACACCTTC. The whole variable domain, remainder taken from reference TRBV5-1 and TRBJ1-2, is KAGVTQTPRYLIKTRGQQVTLSCSPISGHRSVSWYQQTPGQGLQFLFEYFSETQRNKGNFPGRFSGRQFSNSRSEMNVSTLELGDSALYLCASSLGQWGYGYTFGSGTRLTVV.

The V gene is TRBV5-1, the J gene TRBJ1-1; D is ambiguous. CDR3 length equals 14 residues. V was trimmed by 0 bases and J by 5 bases, leaving 11 bases between them. Germline-derived CDR1 and CDR2 are SGHRS and YFSETQ. Written as DNA, the CDR3 is TGCGCCAGCAGCTTGGAAGGGTCGAGTACTGAAGCTTTCTTT. It codes for CASSLEGSSTEAFF. The full variable domain, in which reference TRBV5-1 and TRBJ1-1 provide the parts outside the CDR3, is KAGVTQTPRYLIKTRGQQVTLSCSPISGHRSVSWYQQTPGQGLQFLFEYFSETQRNKGNFPGRFSGRQFSNSRSEMNVSTLELGDSALYLCASSLEGSSTEAFFGQGTRLTVV.

This chain connects TRBV6-5 to TRBJ2-5; D unclear. The CDR3 consists of 12 residues. CDR1 MNHEY and CDR2 SVGAGI come from the germline V gene. Trimming removed 6 bases from V and 5 bases from J, with 10 bases in between. The CDR3 coding sequence is TGTGCCAGCAGAAACTCAGCGGAGACCCAGTACTTC. This sequence encodes CASRNSAETQYF.

The J gene is TRBJ2-2, the V gene TRBV7-3, with D possibly being TRBD1 (5 bases). V lost 6 bases and J 4 bases, leaving 9 bases between the germline ends. Germline V gene sequence: CDR1 SGHTA, CDR2 FQGTGA. The CDR3 consists of 13 residues. The CDR3 DNA sequence: TGTGCCAGCAGTCAGGGTAGCACCGGGGAGCTGTTTTTT. Translated: CASSQGSTGELFF.

The rearrangement links TRBV18 to TRBJ2-1, with 12 positions matching TRBD2. The CDR3 is made up of 16 amino acids. The ends lost 3 bases at V and 6 bases at J; junction bases unmatched: 6. Germline lookup yields CDR1 KGHSH and CDR2 LQKENI. The CDR3 coding sequence is TGTGCCAGCTCACCCCAACTAGCGGGGGGTACCAATGAGCAGTTCTTC. Its translation is CASSPQLAGGTNEQFF.

This clone was recorded a few times. This chain joins TRBV5-1 and TRBJ1-2, with D hard to call. V shed 0 bases and J shed 0 bases, with 9 bases lying between them. From germline, CDR1 is SGHRS and CDR2 YFSETQ. The CDR3 contains 15 residues. CDR3: CASSLASGSNYGYTF. The CDR3 DNA is TGCGCCAGCAGCTTGGCGTCAGGATCTAACTATGGCTACACCTTC.

Only a few counts were recorded for this clone. CDR3 protein: CASSQGQGNQPQHF. Here the CDR3 DNA reads TGTGCCAGCTCACAGGGACAGGGCAATCAGCCCCAGCATTTT. The chain couples TRBV18 to TRBJ1-5, with 8 nucleotides matching TRBD1. The germline V gene has CDR1 KGHSH and CDR2 LQKENI. The CDR3 runs 14 residues. V trimming: 4 bases; J trimming: 2 bases; junction bases outside the gene matches: 1.

The rearrangement joins TRBV2 to TRBJ1-4; 8 positions match TRBD1. V lost 10 bases to trimming and J lost 4 bases; unmatched junction nucleotides: 5. The length of the CDR3 is 13 residues. Germline lookup yields CDR1 SNHLY and CDR2 FYNNEI. CDR3 DNA: TGTGCCACGGCAGGGGGCCGTAATGAAAAACTGTTTTTT. Residues: CATAGGRNEKLFF.